This record covers a single T cell receptor beta chain. Its antigen is as yet unknown. In germline, CDR1 is MGHRA, CDR2 YSYEKL. This CDR3 has 20 amino acids. After removal of 0 bases from V and 6 bases from J, the junction contained 17 bases not matched to a gene. This entry comes from a study of cytomegalovirus exposure and HLA in healthy donors. Only in-frame clones appear in the TCRdb table, and some are missing; sequencing was by immunoSEQ multiplex PCR. Altogether 350,000 or so clones are present, 86% being singletons, with the ten largest covering around 0.84%. Study results and limitations: A classifier reportedly called cytomegalovirus status with high sensitivity and specificity. The study put some 150 TCR beta chains on its list as cytomegalovirus-associated.

The material sequenced was PBMCs. The chain is built from TRBV4-1 and TRBJ2-7; 13 bases map to TRBD2. This TCR was recovered from a woman in her late teens or twenties in good health and CMV-seronegative. The CDR3, as DNA: TGCGCCAGCAGCCAAGACCTTCTGACTAGCGGGAGGAGTACAATAGGCGAGCAGTACTTC. Protein product: CASSQDLLTSGRSTIGEQYF.